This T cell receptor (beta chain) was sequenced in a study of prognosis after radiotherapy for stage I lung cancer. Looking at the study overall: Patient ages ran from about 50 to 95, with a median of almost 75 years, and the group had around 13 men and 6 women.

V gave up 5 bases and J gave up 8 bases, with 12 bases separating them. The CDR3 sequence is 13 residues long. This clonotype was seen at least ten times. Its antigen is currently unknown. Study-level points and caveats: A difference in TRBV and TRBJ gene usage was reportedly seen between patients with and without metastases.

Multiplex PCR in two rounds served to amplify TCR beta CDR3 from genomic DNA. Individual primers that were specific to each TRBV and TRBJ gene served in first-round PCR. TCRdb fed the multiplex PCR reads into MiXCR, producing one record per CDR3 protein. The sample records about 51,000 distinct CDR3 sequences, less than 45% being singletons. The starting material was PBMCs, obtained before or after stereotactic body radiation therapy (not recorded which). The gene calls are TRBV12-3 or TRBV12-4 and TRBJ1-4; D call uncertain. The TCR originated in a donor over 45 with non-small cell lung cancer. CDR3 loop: CASSLIEGEKLFF. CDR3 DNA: TGTGCCAGCAGTCTCATTGAAGGGGAAAAACTGTTTTTT.